These 18 T cell receptor beta chains were sequenced from one sample in a study of immune evolution from preneoplasia to lung adenocarcinoma. The data were produced by immunoSEQ multiplex PCR, yet TCRdb's version contains in-frame clones alone and is incomplete. Counted here are about 14,000 clones, roughly 77% occurring once; the ten biggest clones make up 2.5% to 3.5%. The sample was FFPE minimally invasive lung adenocarcinoma tissue. These receptors were taken from a person aged 60-79 years with lung adenocarcinoma.

This clone turned up a few times. This chain uses TRBV30 with TRBJ2-7, with TRBD2 matching 7 bases. The V and J ends lost 3 bases and 3 bases, in that order; junction bases with no gene match: 2. There are 12 residues in the CDR3. From germline, CDR1 is GTSNPN and CDR2 SVGIG (reference sequence). CDR3 sequence: CAWSGGIYEQYF. Here the CDR3 DNA reads TGTGCCTGGAGCGGGGGGATCTACGAGCAGTACTTC. The full variable domain, in which reference TRBV30 and TRBJ2-7 provide the parts outside the CDR3, is SQTIHQWPATLVQPVGSPLSLECTVEGTSNPNLYWYRQAAGRGLQLLFYSVGIGQISSEVPQNLSASRPQDRQFILSSKKLLLSDSGFYLCAWSGGIYEQYFGPGTRLTVT.

The rearrangement joins TRBV25-1 to TRBJ2-2; 9 bases agree with TRBD2. V lost 8 bases, J lost 4 bases, and 5 bases stayed unmatched. The CDR3 covers 14 residues. Per the germline V gene, CDR1 is MGHDK and CDR2 is SYGVNS. As DNA, the CDR3 is TGTGCCAGCGGTAGCGGGAGCATCACCGGGGAGCTGTTTTTT. Translating gives CASGSGSITGELFF.

This clone is a singleton in its sample. The V gene is TRBV19, the J gene TRBJ2-2; 10 bases align to TRBD1. Per the germline V gene, CDR1 is LNHDA and CDR2 is SQIVND (reference sequence). The V segment lost 6 bases and the J segment 6 bases; nucleotides outside the gene matches: 10. This CDR3 comprises 16 residues. The CDR3 DNA follows: TGTGCCAGTAGCGCCCTCGGACAGGGGGGCTCCGGGGAGCTGTTTTTT. This sequence encodes CASSALGQGGSGELFF.

The CDR3 DNA sequence: TGTGCCACCAGCAGCCTGGACAGCAATCAGCCCCAGCATTTT. It specifies CATSSLDSNQPQHF. The rearrangement uses TRBV15 and TRBJ1-5; D remains ambiguous. V lost 3 bases to trimming and J lost 1 base, with 7 bases between them. Germline lookup yields CDR1 LNHNV and CDR2 YYDKDF (reference sequence). CDR3 length equals 14 residues.

The chain combines TRBV19 with TRBJ1-2; 12 nucleotides align to TRBD1. Germline loops: CDR1 LNHDA, CDR2 SQIVND (reference sequence). The CDR3 spans 15 residues. J was trimmed by 6 bases and V by 4 bases; bases with no gene match: 6. The CDR3 DNA reads as TGTGCCAGTAGTAACCGGGACAGGGGGCTCGATGGCTACACCTTC. It translates to CASSNRDRGLDGYTF.

This clone has only one observation. The chain employs TRBV5-5 and TRBJ2-1, with 9 bases that match TRBD2. The V gene end was trimmed by 6 bases and the J gene end by 7 bases; junction bases not matched to a gene: 11. The CDR3 runs 15 residues. Germline V gene lookup returns CDR1 SGHKS and CDR2 YYEKEE (reference sequence). CDR3 in DNA: TGTGCCAGCACTGTAGCGGGAGATAGTGGAAATGAGCAGTTCTTC. Its translation: CASTVAGDSGNEQFF.

The chain employs TRBV10-3 and TRBJ1-4; D gene uncertain. The CDR3 extends over 15 amino acids. Trimming took 0 bases from V and 1 from J, leaving 6 bases between them. Germline V gives CDR1 ENHRY, CDR2 SYGVKD. CDR3 region: CAISESRVTNEKLFF. The CDR3, as DNA: TGTGCCATCAGTGAGTCGAGGGTAACTAATGAAAAACTGTTTTTT.

The V and J genes are TRBV23-1 and TRBJ2-2; 14 bases match TRBD2. TRBV23-1 is noted as an ORF with a role that remains uncertain. This CDR3 comprises 16 residues. J lost 4 bases, V lost 7 bases, and 5 bases had no gene match. The CDR3 DNA reads TGCGCCAGCACGACTAGCGGGAGGGCTGGCACCGGGGAGCTGTTTTTT. Its protein is CASTTSGRAGTGELFF.

In its sample, this clone was seen once. CDR3 sequence: CASSLRVSANTEAFF. The CDR3 DNA reads TGTGCCAGCAGCTTGAGGGTCAGCGCGAACACTGAAGCTTTCTTT. The V call is TRBV5-6, the J call TRBJ1-1; D uncertain. The CDR3 sequence is 15 residues long. The germline V and J ends were trimmed by 1 base and 1 base, with 11 bases remaining between them. Germline CDR1 and CDR2: SGHDT and YYEEEE.

The chain carries TRBV6-5 and TRBJ2-7; D unclear. This CDR3 is 13 amino acids long. Deletions cut 6 bases from V and 7 bases from J, with 16 bases between. The germline gives CDR1 MNHEY, CDR2 SVGAGI. This CDR3 is CASSLSLLGEQYF. Written as DNA, the CDR3 is TGTGCCAGCAGCCTAAGCTTACTGGGGGAGCAGTACTTC.

This clone came up once. This sequence joins TRBV5-1 and TRBJ2-1, with 7 bases fitting TRBD1. The J segment lost 4 bases and the V segment lost 4 bases, leaving 2 bases of the junction unmatched. Germline assignment: CDR1 SGHRS and CDR2 YFSETQ. The CDR3 has 13 residues. CDR3 coding DNA: TGCGCCAGCAGCACGGACAGGTACAATGAGCAGTTCTTC. It codes for CASSTDRYNEQFF.

The V gene is TRBV4-3, the J gene TRBJ2-1; tentatively, D is TRBD1 or TRBD2 (5 bases each). Germline-derived CDR1 and CDR2 are LGHNA and YSLEER. The CDR3 is 14 amino acids. V was clipped by 5 bases and J by 4 bases, with 12 bases between them. The CDR3 here is CASSYVGDYNEQFF. As DNA, the CDR3 is TGCGCCAGCAGCTACGTGGGGGATTACAATGAGCAGTTCTTC.

This clone was seen only once. The chain combines TRBV29-1 with TRBJ1-2; D might be TRBD1 (5 bases). The length of the CDR3 is 17 residues. Deletions cut 4 bases from V and 6 bases from J, with 27 bases between. Germline values: CDR1 SQVTM, CDR2 ANQGSEA. The CDR3 region is CSVAMLGEGIVGDGYTF. CDR3 coding DNA: TGCAGCGTTGCCATGCTGGGGGAGGGAATCGTTGGAGATGGCTACACCTTC. Complete variable domain (other parts from reference TRBV29-1 and TRBJ1-2): SAVISQKPSRDICQRGTSLTIQCQVDSQVTMMFWYRQQPGQSLTLIATANQGSEATYESGFVIDKFPISRPNLTFSTLTVSNMSPEDSSIYLCSVAMLGEGIVGDGYTFGSGTRLTVV.

The gene calls are TRBV30 and TRBJ1-3; possibly TRBD1 for D (6 bases). V was pared by 0 bases and J by 3 bases, with 6 bases between. CDR3 length: 13 residues. Germline V gives CDR1 GTSNPN, CDR2 SVGIG (reference sequence). As DNA, the CDR3 is TGTGCCTGGAGTGTACAGGGTGGAAACACCATATATTTT. This encodes CAWSVQGGNTIYF.

The chain employs TRBV28 and TRBJ1-2, with a tentative D call TRBD1 (5 bases). Germline loops: CDR1 MDHEN, CDR2 SYDVKM. V gave up 6 bases and J gave up 0 bases, with 8 bases separating them. CDR3 size: 13 residues. The CDR3, as DNA: TGTGCCAGCAGACCGACAGCTAACTATGGCTACACCTTC. Protein: CASRPTANYGYTF.

The genes are TRBV28 and TRBJ1-5, with unresolved D. The CDR3 has 15 residues. Per the germline V gene, CDR1 is MDHEN and CDR2 is SYDVKM. Trimming removed 4 bases at V and 1 base at J, with 11 bases between. This CDR3 is CASSYGLRSNQPQHF. In DNA form, the CDR3 reads TGTGCCAGCAGTTATGGGCTAAGGAGCAATCAGCCCCAGCATTTT. Filled out from reference TRBV28 and TRBJ1-5, the complete variable domain reads DVKVTQSSRYLVKRTGEKVFLECVQDMDHENMFWYRQDPGLGLRLIYFSYDVKMKEKGDIPEGYSVSREKKERFSLILESASTNQTSMYLCASSYGLRSNQPQHFGDGTRLSIL.

The genes are TRBV2 and TRBJ2-7; 9 nucleotides align to TRBD1. Germline V gives CDR1 SNHLY, CDR2 FYNNEI. The J segment lost 2 bases and the V segment lost 6 bases, leaving 5 bases of the junction unmatched. The CDR3 extends over 14 amino acids. The CDR3 sequence: CASRERQGAYEQYF. The CDR3 DNA reads TGTGCCAGCAGGGAAAGACAGGGGGCCTACGAGCAGTACTTC.

The V and J genes are TRBV7-9 and TRBJ2-7; no clear D gene. The CDR3 sequence is 13 residues long. V was shortened by 5 bases and J by 0 bases, with 8 bases between the two germline ends. The germline gives CDR1 SEHNR, CDR2 FQNEAQ (reference sequence). Written as DNA, the CDR3 is TGTGCCAGCAGCCGGACGGACTCCTACGAGCAGTACTTC. This codes for CASSRTDSYEQYF.